The 9 T cell receptor beta chains below were found in one sample sequenced in a study of T cell responses to AZD1222 COVID-19 vaccine. Libraries were prepared by immunoSEQ multiplex PCR; TCRdb keeps only in-frame clonotypes and omits some of them. The sample has 130,000 to 150,000 clones; around 90% are singletons. The sample was peripheral blood, taken on day 0 of MenACWY control vaccination. The receptors stem from an adult in good health.

The V and J genes are TRBV6-1 and TRBJ1-5, with a possible D match to TRBD1 (5 bases). V lost 2 bases and J lost 2, with 7 bases in between. Germline loops: CDR1 MNHNS, CDR2 SASEGT. This CDR3 spans 14 amino acids. The CDR3 reads CASSERGRNQPQHF. The CDR3 DNA reads as TGTGCCAGCAGTGAAAGGGGTCGCAATCAGCCCCAGCATTTT.

The chain is built from TRBV7-8 and TRBJ1-5, with a weak D call TRBD1 (5 bases). The CDR3 is 15 amino acids. Trimming took 5 bases from V and 6 from J, leaving 17 bases between them. CDR1 is SGHVS and CDR2 is FQNEAQ in the germline V gene. CDR3 nucleotide sequence: TGTGCCAGCAGCGAAGATCAGGGACGGGTTCAGCCCCAGCATTTT. It translates to CASSEDQGRVQPQHF.

The rearrangement uses TRBV27 and TRBJ2-1; perhaps TRBD1 as D (5 bases). Germline assignment: CDR1 MNHEY and CDR2 SMNVEV (reference sequence). The ends were cut back, 3 bases at V and 8 bases at J, with 11 bases in the middle. CDR3 length: 13 residues. The CDR3 region is CASSFSRGDEQFF. CDR3 DNA sequence: TGTGCCAGCAGTTTCTCTAGGGGCGATGAGCAGTTCTTC.

The V gene is TRBV28, the J gene TRBJ2-7; tentatively, D is TRBD1 (5 bases). The CDR3 is 14 amino acids. V was cut by 7 bases and J by 0 bases, with 13 bases left in between. Germline CDR1 and CDR2: MDHEN and SYDVKM. CDR3 protein: CASTLIQASYEQYF. CDR3 DNA: TGTGCCAGCACCTTAATACAGGCCTCCTACGAGCAGTACTTC.

J is TRBJ1-2 and V is TRBV2, with D maybe TRBD1 (6 bases). Trimming removed 7 bases at V and 1 base at J, with 19 bases between. The germline gives CDR1 SNHLY, CDR2 FYNNEI. The CDR3 contains 16 residues. The CDR3 bases are TGTGCCAGCACAGGTTCGGGGACACGGAGTAACTATGGCTACACCTTC. Protein sequence: CASTGSGTRSNYGYTF. Full variable domain (rest looked up from reference TRBV2 and TRBJ1-2): EPEVTQTPSHQVTQMGQEVILRCVPISNHLYFYWYRQILGQKVEFLVSFYNNEISEKSEIFDDQFSVERPDGSNFTLKIRSTKLEDSAMYFCASTGSGTRSNYGYTFGSGTRLTVV.

A remark on this clone: At one end the junction does not follow the germline gene, possibly because of a read error. This chain links TRBV7-7 with TRBJ1-5; D uncertain. This CDR3 spans 13 amino acids. The germline gives CDR1 SSHAT, CDR2 FNYEAQ (reference sequence). The CDR3 DNA reads as TGTGCTAGCAGCTTAGGATGGAGTCAGCCCCAGCATTTT. The encoded protein is CASSLGWSQPQHF.

The chain joins TRBV5-6 to TRBJ1-5; D is uncertain. V lost 1 base to trimming and J lost 7 bases, with 15 bases between them. Looked up from germline, CDR1 is SGHDT and CDR2 is YYEEEE. There are 15 residues in the CDR3. The CDR3 loop is CASSLSVGAGQPQHF. CDR3 coding DNA: TGTGCCAGCAGCTTGAGCGTGGGCGCGGGACAGCCCCAGCATTTT.

This chain links TRBV2 with TRBJ2-1; 11 bases are a match to TRBD2. Germline lookup yields CDR1 SNHLY and CDR2 FYNNEI. The J segment lost 4 bases and the V segment lost 5 bases, leaving 4 bases of the junction unmatched. This CDR3 is built from 15 residues. CDR3 DNA sequence: TGTGCCAGCAGTACTAGCGGGAGCTTATACAATGAGCAGTTCTTC. It translates to CASSTSGSLYNEQFF.

The chain has TRBV10-3 and TRBJ1-1, with D uncertain. CDR3 length equals 14 residues. CDR1 and CDR2 from the germline V gene are ENHRY and SYGVKD. Trimming pared 0 bases from V and 4 bases from J, leaving 9 bases between. DNA of the CDR3: TGTGCCATCAGTGAGTCTTGGACCCGCACTGAAGCTTTCTTT. It is translated as CAISESWTRTEAFF.